This T cell receptor beta chain was observed in a study of post-analysis software for immune sequencing data. Study-level findings and limits: Patients had higher frequencies than controls of about five TRBV segments, including TRBV5-6, TRBV5-1 and TRBV20-1.

Trimming cost V 2 bases and J 2 bases; bases outside gene matches: 9. CDR1 is LGHNA, CDR2 YSLEER, per germline. The CDR3 extends over 16 amino acids. This clonotype has ten or more counts. The target antigen is unknown. cDNA libraries for TCR beta contained unique molecular identifiers. TCRdb reprocessed the PCR reads via MiXCR and lists one record per CDR3 protein. The sample shows 350,000 to 500,000 distinct CDR3 sequences, about 39% of them seen only once. The material sequenced was blood. The sequence came from a girl aged 2-10 years with multiple sclerosis. This rearrangement joins TRBV4-3 to TRBJ2-7; 7 bases agree with TRBD1. The CDR3 protein is CASSQYTGTDPYEQYF. CDR3 nucleotide sequence: TGCGCCAGCAGCCAATATACCGGGACAGATCCCTACGAGCAGTACTTC.